This T cell receptor beta chain was recovered during a study of response to subunit inactivated influenza vaccine. Study findings and constraints: Every seasonal influenza vaccination brings in few new T cells, the authors suggested.

The CDR3 has 14 residues. The V gene's germline CDR1 is SGHTA and CDR2 FQGNSA. Trimming shortened V by 4 bases and J by 6 bases, and 14 bases separated the two germline ends. Details on this clonotype: Its antigen is not identified.

TCRdb reprocessed the RT-PCR reads with MiXCR, giving one entry per CDR3 protein. The sample carries around 520,000 distinct CDR3 sequences, less than 30% recorded once. The V and J genes are TRBV7-2 and TRBJ2-3, with unresolved D. Sequencing used CD4+ T cells sorted from PBMCs, obtained 4 to 6 days after vaccination. This sequence was found in a man aged 45 to 65 who received an inactivated influenza vaccine. The DNA of the CDR3 is TGTGCCAGCAGCTCCTCTTTTAAGCAGGATACGCAGTATTTT. Protein sequence: CASSSSFKQDTQYF. Combining the CDR3 with reference TRBV7-2 and TRBJ2-3 gives the whole variable domain GAGVSQSPSNKVTEKGKDVELRCDPISGHTALYWYRQSLGQGLEFLIYFQGNSAPDKSGLPSDRFSAERTGGSVSTLTIQRTQQEDSAVYLCASSSSFKQDTQYFGPGTRLTVL.